This T cell receptor beta chain is drawn from a study of CD8 T cells in Susac syndrome. CDR1 and CDR2 from the germline V gene are SQVTM and ANQGSEA. V lost 4 bases to trimming and J lost 4 bases, with 16 bases between them. The CDR3 length is 14 residues. cDNA came from roughly 0.53 to 1 ug RNA primed by random hexamers. TCRdb processed the immunoSEQ multiplex PCR reads anew with MiXCR; each CDR3 protein has one entry. The sample consists of 200,000 to 300,000 distinct CDR3 sequences, less than 96% of them appearing once. The chain couples TRBV29-1 to TRBJ1-2, with D perhaps matching TRBD1 (6 bases). The clonotype comes from a human donor with Susac syndrome. Specimen: CD4+ T cells from PBMCs. The CDR3 nucleotides are TGCAGCGTTGGGTATTCGGGACAAACCTATGGCTACACCTTC. This translates into CSVGYSGQTYGYTF.